The rows below give T cell receptor beta chains drawn from one sample of a study of cytomegalovirus exposure and HLA in healthy donors. Produced via immunoSEQ multiplex PCR; TCRdb's table is partial and in-frame only. Of about 150,000 clones listed, approximately 80% are singletons. Sequenced input: PBMCs. These receptors were collected from a middle-aged man in good health and CMV-seropositive. Both conserved end residues are part of each CDR3. Fields, in order: D gene, clone size, J gene, V gene, CDR3 DNA, CDR3 protein. A D gene is named only where the DNA matches it firmly. Expanded clones are given a class, and other clones once, few, many or no size at all.

d_gene: .
abundance: .
j_gene: TRBJ1-5
v_gene: TRBV27
CDR3nt: TGTGCCAGCAGCTCGGGAGTTAGCAATCAGCCCCAGCATTTT
CDR3aa: CASSSGVSNQPQHF

d_gene: TRBD1
abundance: .
j_gene: TRBJ1-2
v_gene: TRBV19
CDR3nt: TGTGCCAGTAGTAGGGGACAGGGAGGAGGTGGCTACACCTTC
CDR3aa: CASSRGQGGGGYTF

d_gene: .
abundance: .
j_gene: TRBJ2-7
v_gene: TRBV6-1
CDR3nt: TGTGCCAGCAGTGAAGTACAGTACGAGCAGTACTTC
CDR3aa: CASSEVQYEQYF

d_gene: TRBD2
abundance: .
j_gene: TRBJ2-1
v_gene: TRBV7-2
CDR3nt: TGTGCCAGCAGCTTAGCGGCCCTTAGCGGGACGCTCTCCTACAATGAGCAGTTCTTC
CDR3aa: CASSLAALSGTLSYNEQFF

d_gene: TRBD1
abundance: few
j_gene: TRBJ1-6
v_gene: TRBV27
CDR3nt: TGTGCCAGCAGAGATAGGGGGCTCGATTCACCCCTCCACTTT
CDR3aa: CASRDRGLDSPLHF

d_gene: .
abundance: .
j_gene: TRBJ1-6
v_gene: TRBV4-2
CDR3nt: TGTGCCAGCAGCCAAGATCAAGGGGATTCACCCCTCCACTTT
CDR3aa: CASSQDQGDSPLHF

d_gene: .
abundance: .
j_gene: TRBJ2-7
v_gene: TRBV7-9
CDR3nt: TGTGCCAGCAGCAGGACAGTCTACGAGCAGTACTTC
CDR3aa: CASSRTVYEQYF

d_gene: .
abundance: .
j_gene: TRBJ1-1
v_gene: TRBV12-5
CDR3nt: TGTGCTAGTGGTTTGACAGTCGGGAACACTGAAGCTTTCTTT
CDR3aa: CASGLTVGNTEAFF

d_gene: TRBD1
abundance: .
j_gene: TRBJ2-3
v_gene: TRBV5-1
CDR3nt: TGCGCCAGCAGCTCTGACAGGGTCACAGATACGCAGTATTTT
CDR3aa: CASSSDRVTDTQYF

d_gene: .
abundance: .
j_gene: TRBJ1-4
v_gene: TRBV7-8
CDR3nt: TGTGCCAGCAGCATTTGGAGGGCAGGGGAAAAACTGTTTTTT
CDR3aa: CASSIWRAGEKLFF

d_gene: TRBD2
abundance: .
j_gene: TRBJ2-3
v_gene: TRBV9
CDR3nt: TGTGCCAGCAGCGAAGCGGGAGTGAGCACAGATACGCAGTATTTT
CDR3aa: CASSEAGVSTDTQYF

d_gene: TRBD1
abundance: .
j_gene: TRBJ2-5
v_gene: TRBV5-4
CDR3nt: TGTGCCAGCAGCGGGGGACAGGGAGCCGAGACCCAGTACTTC
CDR3aa: CASSGGQGAETQYF

d_gene: .
abundance: few
j_gene: TRBJ1-3
v_gene: TRBV7-2
CDR3nt: TGTGCCAGCAGCTTAACCACAGTCTCTGGAAACACCATATATTTT
CDR3aa: CASSLTTVSGNTIYF

d_gene: .
abundance: .
j_gene: TRBJ1-1
v_gene: TRBV6-5
CDR3nt: TGTGCCAGCAGTTCCCGACACGTCACTGAAGCTTTCTTT
CDR3aa: CASSSRHVTEAFF

d_gene: .
abundance: .
j_gene: TRBJ1-1
v_gene: TRBV10-3
CDR3nt: TGTGCCATCCGAAGTTTGGGAGGGGGGAACACTGAAGCTTTCTTT
CDR3aa: CAIRSLGGGNTEAFF

d_gene: .
abundance: .
j_gene: TRBJ1-6
v_gene: TRBV27
CDR3nt: TGTGCCAGCAGTTCTTCCTGGGGGGATGGGCCCTATAATTCACCCCTCCACTTT
CDR3aa: CASSSSWGDGPYNSPLHF

d_gene: .
abundance: .
j_gene: TRBJ1-1
v_gene: TRBV7-6
CDR3nt: TGTGCCAGCAGCTTAGAGGGTAGGACTCCGAACACTGAAGCTTTCTTT
CDR3aa: CASSLEGRTPNTEAFF

d_gene: .
abundance: .
j_gene: TRBJ2-1
v_gene: TRBV7-9
CDR3nt: TGTGCCAGCAGCGTCGGGGGGCTTTACAATGAGCAGTTCTTC
CDR3aa: CASSVGGLYNEQFF

d_gene: .
abundance: .
j_gene: TRBJ2-7
v_gene: TRBV10-3
CDR3nt: TGTGCCATCAGTGAGGGGGGGTTAAACGAGCAGTACTTC
CDR3aa: CAISEGGLNEQYF

d_gene: .
abundance: .
j_gene: TRBJ1-1
v_gene: TRBV6-5
CDR3nt: TGTGCCAGCAGTGCAGGGATCACTGAAGCTTTCTTT
CDR3aa: CASSAGITEAFF

d_gene: .
abundance: .
j_gene: TRBJ2-1
v_gene: TRBV6-5
CDR3nt: TGTGCCAGCAGTTACGCGGGATGGGCGGGCAATGAGCAGTTCTTC
CDR3aa: CASSYAGWAGNEQFF

d_gene: TRBD2
abundance: .
j_gene: TRBJ2-3
v_gene: TRBV5-4
CDR3nt: TGTGCCAGCAGCCCCCCTAGCGGGGACACAGATACGCAGTATTTT
CDR3aa: CASSPPSGDTDTQYF

d_gene: .
abundance: .
j_gene: TRBJ1-1
v_gene: TRBV7-9
CDR3nt: TGTGCCAGCAGCTTAGTTGGTGCGGGAGGGAATGAAGCTTTCTTT
CDR3aa: CASSLVGAGGNEAFF

d_gene: TRBD1
abundance: .
j_gene: TRBJ1-4
v_gene: TRBV5-1
CDR3nt: TGCGCCAGCAGCTTGGCGGGAAACAGGGGGGGTAATGAAAAACTGTTTTTT
CDR3aa: CASSLAGNRGGNEKLFF

d_gene: .
abundance: .
j_gene: TRBJ2-4
v_gene: TRBV6-5
CDR3nt: TGTGCCAGCAGTACGGGGTTCCGGCCCAAAAACATTCAGTACTTC
CDR3aa: CASSTGFRPKNIQYF

d_gene: .
abundance: .
j_gene: TRBJ1-5
v_gene: TRBV30
CDR3nt: TGTGCCTGGAGTGTAGTCGGGACACACAGAAACAATCAGCCCCAGCATTTT
CDR3aa: CAWSVVGTHRNNQPQHF

d_gene: .
abundance: .
j_gene: TRBJ1-4
v_gene: TRBV10-2
CDR3nt: TGCGCCAGTGGGAGAGTCGGGCGTAACGAAAAACTGTTTTTT
CDR3aa: CASGRVGRNEKLFF

d_gene: TRBD1
abundance: .
j_gene: TRBJ2-6
v_gene: TRBV27
CDR3nt: TGTGCCAGCAGGGGGGACAGCTCTGGGGCCAACGTCCTGACTTTC
CDR3aa: CASRGDSSGANVLTF

d_gene: .
abundance: few
j_gene: TRBJ1-1
v_gene: TRBV2
CDR3nt: TGTGCCAGCGGACTGGCCTCGAACACTGAAGCTTTCTTT
CDR3aa: CASGLASNTEAFF

d_gene: .
abundance: .
j_gene: TRBJ2-5
v_gene: TRBV29-1
CDR3nt: TGCAGCGTTTTGTGGGGAAGCGGCCAAGAGACCCAGTACTTC
CDR3aa: CSVLWGSGQETQYF

d_gene: TRBD1
abundance: .
j_gene: TRBJ1-2
v_gene: TRBV6-1
CDR3nt: TGTGCCAGCAGCGAGGACAGGGTTGGTGGCTACACCTTC
CDR3aa: CASSEDRVGGYTF

d_gene: .
abundance: once
j_gene: TRBJ1-2
v_gene: TRBV6-5
CDR3nt: TGTGCCAGCAGTTACTCGCTCCGGGTCGGAGGCTACACCTTC
CDR3aa: CASSYSLRVGGYTF

d_gene: .
abundance: .
j_gene: TRBJ2-2
v_gene: TRBV19
CDR3nt: TGTGCCACTTCAACCGCCGGGGCCGGGGAGCTGTTTTTT
CDR3aa: CATSTAGAGELFF

d_gene: TRBD2
abundance: .
j_gene: TRBJ2-5
v_gene: TRBV9
CDR3nt: TGTGCCAGCAGCGTGTCTAGCGGGGCCATTGGGGAGACCCAGTACTTC
CDR3aa: CASSVSSGAIGETQYF

d_gene: .
abundance: .
j_gene: TRBJ1-2
v_gene: TRBV5-5
CDR3nt: TGTGCCAGCAGTATGCTCCCGGAGAGTTATGGCTACACCTTC
CDR3aa: CASSMLPESYGYTF

d_gene: TRBD1
abundance: .
j_gene: TRBJ1-4
v_gene: TRBV6-1
CDR3nt: TGTGCCAGCAGTGCCGACAGGGGGATAACTAATGAAAAACTGTTTTTT
CDR3aa: CASSADRGITNEKLFF

d_gene: .
abundance: .
j_gene: TRBJ2-6
v_gene: TRBV6-6
CDR3nt: TGTGCCAGCAGGTTTTCTTTGGCCTCTGGGGCCAACGTCCTGACTTTC
CDR3aa: CASRFSLASGANVLTF

d_gene: .
abundance: .
j_gene: TRBJ1-3
v_gene: TRBV25-1
CDR3nt: TGTGCCAGCAGTGGTCAGGAAGGTAACACCATATATTTT
CDR3aa: CASSGQEGNTIYF

d_gene: TRBD1
abundance: .
j_gene: TRBJ1-1
v_gene: TRBV5-1
CDR3nt: TGCGCCAGCAGCTTGACCGAGGGGGCGCGGACTGAAGCTTTCTTT
CDR3aa: CASSLTEGARTEAFF

d_gene: .
abundance: .
j_gene: TRBJ2-6
v_gene: TRBV5-1
CDR3nt: TGCGCCAGCAGCTGGACCGGGGGCTCTGGGGCCAACGTCCTGACTTTC
CDR3aa: CASSWTGGSGANVLTF